This TCR beta chain emerged from a study of glioma-infiltrating T cells. From germline, CDR1 is SQVTM and CDR2 ANQGSEA. V lost 4 bases to trimming and J lost 2 bases, with 9 bases between them. This CDR3 has 13 residues. Using RNA template, CDR3s of TCR alpha and beta were amplified with iRepertoire arm-PCR. Input was 100-400 ng of tissue mRNA or PBMC total RNA. From the multiplex PCR reads, TCRdb called clonotypes with MiXCR, one entry per CDR3 protein. The sample contains roughly 200,000 distinct CDR3 sequences, about 31% of which appear only once. This clonotype came up many times. Antigen unknown. Whole-study findings and limits: Tissue-blood divergence was below expectation in non-neoplastic patients, above in gliomas. CDR3 overlap between tissue and blood was very small.

The rearrangement joins TRBV29-1 to TRBJ2-1; D uncertain. This sequence originates from a human donor with low-grade glioma or glioblastoma, undergoing nonglioma brain surgery, or in good health (not recorded which). The specimen sequenced was glioma tissue, nonneoplastic brain tissue, or PBMCs (not recorded which). CDR3 sequence reads: CSVARETYNEQFF. CDR3 nucleotides: TGCAGCGTTGCCCGTGAAACCTACAATGAGCAGTTCTTC.